These T cell receptor beta chains were read from a single sample in a study of shared clonotypes between healthy human individuals. Only in-frame clones appear in the TCRdb table, and some are missing; sequencing was by immunoSEQ multiplex PCR. This sample has over 2,000,000 clones; 85% to 95% occur once, and the top ten carry over 1.5%. Material: naive CD8+ T cells from PBMCs. The receptors stem from a man younger than 35 in good health. Some clones in this sample may be carry-over from other donors' samples. Each CDR3 is given with its conserved first and last residue. The order of the fields is J gene, D gene, V gene, clone size, CDR3 protein, CDR3 DNA. A D gene is named only where the DNA matches it firmly. The listing skips clone size in some rows; elsewhere it reads once, few, many or a size class.

>TRBJ2-7|TRBD2|TRBV5-6|-
CASSLSGRSYEQYF
TGTGCCAGCAGCTTGTCCGGGAGGTCGTACGAGCAGTACTTC
>TRBJ1-3|TRBD1|TRBV11-1|-
CASSPTGISGNTIYF
TGTGCCAGCAGCCCGACAGGGATCTCTGGAAACACCATATATTTT
>TRBJ1-5|TRBD1|TRBV5-6|-
CASSSGTGGTPQHF
TGTGCCAGCAGCTCCGGGACAGGGGGGACGCCCCAGCATTTT
>TRBJ2-2|-|TRBV27|-
CASSFGVYVSGELFF
TGTGCCAGCAGTTTTGGTGTGTACGTTTCCGGGGAGCTGTTTTTT
>TRBJ1-2|TRBD1|TRBV5-5|-
CASSLQDRATYGYTF
TGTGCCAGCAGCTTGCAGGACAGGGCGACCTATGGCTACACCTTC
>TRBJ2-2|-|TRBV6-1|-
CASCEGVGDTGELFF
TGTGCCAGCTGTGAAGGGGTAGGGGACACCGGGGAGCTGTTTTTT
>TRBJ1-1|-|TRBV19|few
CASTSTENTEAFF
TGTGCCAGTACCTCGACGGAGAACACTGAAGCTTTCTTT
>TRBJ2-3|TRBD1|TRBV7-2|-
CASHPVRGLSDTQYF
TGTGCCAGCCACCCGGTTAGGGGGCTTTCAGATACGCAGTATTTT
>TRBJ1-3|-|TRBV4-1|-
CASSQVQGSGNTIYF
TGCGCCAGCAGCCAAGTACAGGGCTCTGGAAACACCATATATTTT
>TRBJ1-4|TRBD1|TRBV15|-
CATTSGQGEKLFF
TGTGCCACCACCTCGGGACAGGGAGAAAAACTGTTTTTT